This T cell receptor (beta chain) was obtained from a study of shared clonotypes between healthy human individuals. CD45RO-negative cells were positively selected for CCR7, leaving out terminally differentiated effector memory CD45RA+ cells. The repertoire was sequenced with immunoSEQ multiplex PCR; TCRdb's copy has only in-frame clones and lacks some. This sample has 650,000 to 800,000 clones; 92% occur once, and the top ten carry 24%. The ends were cut back, 10 bases at V and 5 bases at J, with 20 bases in the middle. This CDR3 has 14 amino acids. Germline V lookup: CDR1 MDHEN, CDR2 SYDVKM. V and J are TRBV28 and TRBJ2-5; the D is unclear. The specimen sequenced was naive CD8+ T cells sorted from blood. This receptor was identified in a young man in good health. The CDR3, as DNA: TGTGCCATACTTCAAAACGGACCTCGGGAGACCCAGTACTTC. Its protein product is CAILQNGPRETQYF.